The rows below give T cell receptor beta chains drawn from one sample of a study of blood T cell repertoires in COVID-19. The protocol was immunoSEQ multiplex PCR, while the TCRdb copy is restricted to in-frame clones and leaves out a portion. Of tens of thousands of clones in the sample, less than 85% were seen once. Sequenced sample: peripheral blood. The receptor source for this set is a man aged 50-59 years with acute or convalescent COVID-19. The CDR3 runs from the conserved cysteine through the conserved F or W. A D gene is named only where the DNA matches it firmly. Clone size is not always given. Where it is, it says once, few, many or a class for expanded clones.

V	D	J	size	DNA	CDR3
TRBV29-1	TRBD1	TRBJ1-3	.	TGCAGCGTTGGCGACAGGGCCGGAAACACCATATATTTT	CSVGDRAGNTIYF
TRBV10-1	.	TRBJ2-7	once	TGCGCCAGCAGTTTTGGACTTAACTACGAGCAGTACTTC	CASSFGLNYEQYF
TRBV13	TRBD2	TRBJ2-7	once	TGTGCCAGCAGCTTATTCAGCGGGAGGGCGAGGGAGCAGTACTTC	CASSLFSGRAREQYF
TRBV4-1	.	TRBJ2-5	once	TGCGCCAGCAGCCAAGATCAGGGCCTCCAAGAGACCCAGTACTTC	CASSQDQGLQETQYF
TRBV18	.	TRBJ1-3	.	TGTGCCAGCTCACCAGCACTGACAACTTCTGGAAACACCATATATTTT	CASSPALTTSGNTIYF
TRBV18	.	TRBJ1-1	.	TGTGCCAGCTCAACAACTCACAGGACGGAGAACACTGAAGCTTTCTTT	CASSTTHRTENTEAFF
TRBV6-5	TRBD1	TRBJ1-2	.	TGTGCCAGCAGTTACTCCTGGGACAGGTCCGGCGGCTACACCTTC	CASSYSWDRSGGYTF
TRBV6-1	TRBD2	TRBJ2-3	once	TGTGCCAGCAGTGAGGAACTAGCGGGGGCCCCCCATGATACGCAGTATTTT	CASSEELAGAPHDTQYF
TRBV24-1	TRBD1	TRBJ1-6	once	TGTGCCACCTTTTGGACCGGGACAGGTGTTTTTAATTCACCCCTCCACTTT	CATFWTGTGVFNSPLHF
TRBV29-1	.	TRBJ2-7	.	TGCAGCGTCGGGACAGCGCGGGGCTACGAGCAGTACTTC	CSVGTARGYEQYF
TRBV18	.	TRBJ1-2	.	TGTGCCAGCTCACGAGACAGGAACTATGGCTACACCTTC	CASSRDRNYGYTF
TRBV7-9	.	TRBJ1-1	.	TGTGCCAGCAGCTTAGCGGGGCAGGAAGCTTTCTTT	CASSLAGQEAFF
TRBV24-1	.	TRBJ1-2	.	TGTGCCACCAGTGATTCCCGGAGAGCCTATGGCTACACCTTC	CATSDSRRAYGYTF
TRBV27	TRBD1	TRBJ1-4	.	TGTGCCAGCCGCCCAACAGGGGCGTCTAATGAAAAACTGTTTTTT	CASRPTGASNEKLFF
TRBV6-7	.	TRBJ1-3	.	TGTGCCAGCAGTTACTATCATTGGCCCCACTCTGGAAACACCATATATTTT	CASSYYHWPHSGNTIYF
TRBV30	TRBD2	TRBJ2-1	.	TGTGCCTCCACCCCGATTGTGGGGACTAGCGAGTACAATGAGCAGTTCTTC	CASTPIVGTSEYNEQFF
TRBV7-6	.	TRBJ1-3	.	TGTGCCAGCAGCCCAGGGCCCAGCTCTGGAAACACCATATATTTT	CASSPGPSSGNTIYF
TRBV5-4	.	TRBJ1-5	.	TGTGCCAGCAGCTTCGGGAAGGGTCAGCCCCAGCATTTT	CASSFGKGQPQHF
TRBV27	TRBD1	TRBJ2-7	.	TGTGCCAGCAGGTCAAGAGGGACAGGGACCTTCGTGAGGCAGTACTTC	CASRSRGTGTFVRQYF
TRBV19	.	TRBJ2-5	.	TGTGCCAGTAGTATAGCAGGGGTGGAGACCCAGTACTTC	CASSIAGVETQYF
TRBV6-4	TRBD2	TRBJ2-1	.	TGTGCCAGCAGTGACGGGACTAGCAATGAGCAGTTCTTC	CASSDGTSNEQFF
TRBV18	TRBD2	TRBJ2-7	.	TGTGCCAGCTCGCAAGGACTAGCGGACTCCTACGAGCAGTACTTC	CASSQGLADSYEQYF